This T cell receptor beta chain was recovered during a study of blood T cell repertoires in COVID-19. Study-level information: Samples representing acute and convalescent COVID-19 were sourced from the United States, Italy and Spain.

Clones were sequenced by immunoSEQ multiplex PCR, and TCRdb holds only the in-frame ones, with some missing. In the table there are around 200,000 clones, under 90% of which are singletons. Germline V gene sequence: CDR1 MNHEY, CDR2 SVGAGI. The CDR3 is 15 residues long. Trimming shortened V by 7 bases and J by 2 bases, and 17 bases separated the two germline ends. Specimen: peripheral blood. The source of this sequence is a woman between 40 and 55 years old with active or convalescent COVID-19. The rearrangement joins TRBV6-5 to TRBJ1-2, with D perhaps TRBD1 (6 bases). The CDR3 nucleotides are TGTGCCAGCACCGAAGGGTACAGGGTAAACTATGGCTACACCTTC. Protein product: CASTEGYRVNYGYTF.